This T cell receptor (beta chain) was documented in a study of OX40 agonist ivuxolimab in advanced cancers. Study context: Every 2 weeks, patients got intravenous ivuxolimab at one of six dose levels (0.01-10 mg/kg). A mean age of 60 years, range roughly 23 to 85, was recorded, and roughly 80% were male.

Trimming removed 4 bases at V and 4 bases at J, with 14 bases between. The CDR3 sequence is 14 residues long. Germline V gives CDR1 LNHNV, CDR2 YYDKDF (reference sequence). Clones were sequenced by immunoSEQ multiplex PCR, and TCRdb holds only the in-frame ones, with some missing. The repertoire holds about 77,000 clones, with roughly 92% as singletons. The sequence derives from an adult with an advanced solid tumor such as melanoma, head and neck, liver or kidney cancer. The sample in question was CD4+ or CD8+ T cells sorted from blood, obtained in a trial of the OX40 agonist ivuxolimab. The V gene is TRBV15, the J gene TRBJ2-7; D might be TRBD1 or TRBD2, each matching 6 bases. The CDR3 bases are TGTGCCACCAGCATACCGGGGGCACAGTACGAGCAGTACTTC. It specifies CATSIPGAQYEQYF.